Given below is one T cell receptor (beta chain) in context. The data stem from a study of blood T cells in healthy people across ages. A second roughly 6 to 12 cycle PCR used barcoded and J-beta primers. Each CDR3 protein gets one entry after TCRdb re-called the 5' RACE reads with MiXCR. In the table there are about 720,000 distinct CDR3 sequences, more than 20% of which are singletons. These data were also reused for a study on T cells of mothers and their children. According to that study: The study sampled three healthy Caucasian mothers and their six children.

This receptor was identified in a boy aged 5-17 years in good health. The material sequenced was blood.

CDR3 nucleotides: TGCGCCAGCAGCCCGGACGGCGGGGTAGAATGGAACGAGCAGTACTTC. This gives the protein CASSPDGGVEWNEQYF. This chain links TRBV5-1 with TRBJ2-7, with D maybe TRBD2 (6 bases). Germline loops: CDR1 SGHRS, CDR2 YFSETQ. V was cut by 4 bases and J by 5 bases, with 22 bases left in between. CDR3 size: 16 residues.